One and the same sample provided the 31 T cell receptor beta chains below, sequenced in a study of blood T cells in healthy people across ages. Combining a sample-barcoded 5' primer with a J-beta primer mix, a second PCR ran for roughly 6 to 12 cycles. TCRdb reprocessed the 5' RACE reads with MiXCR, giving one entry per CDR3 protein. The sample gives about 1.5 million distinct CDR3 sequences, roughly two fifths of which show up once; approximately 4% is in the top ten. Sequenced: blood. All receptors derive from a woman younger than 30 in good health.

This clonotype turned up a few times. The gene calls are TRBV25-1 and TRBJ1-2; D call uncertain. V gave up 6 bases and J gave up 8 bases, with 10 bases separating them. The CDR3 has 11 amino acids. CDR1 is MGHDK and CDR2 is SYGVNS in the germline V gene. DNA of the CDR3: TGTGCCAGCAGCGAGGGTCGCGGCTACACCTTC. This translates into CASSEGRGYTF.

Comment on this clonotype: It may be a read error: a sequence one base away is much more abundant. The chain links TRBV13 to TRBJ2-1, with TRBD1 matching over 7 bases. In germline, CDR1 is PRHDT, CDR2 FYEKMQ (reference sequence). Trimming at V came to 1 base and at J to 10 bases, leaving 7 bases not matched to a gene. The CDR3 is 14 residues long. The CDR3 sequence: CASSLEQGSYEQFF. The CDR3 region has the DNA TGTGCCAGCAGCTTAGAACAGGGGTCCTACGAGCAGTTCTTC. Based on the CDR3 plus reference TRBV13 and TRBJ2-1, the full variable domain is AAGVIQSPRHLIKEKRETATLKCYPIPRHDTVYWYQQGPGQDPQFLISFYEKMQSDKGSIPDRFSAQQFSDYHSELNMSSLELGDSALYFCASSLEQGSYEQFFGPGTRLTVL.

This clonotype was seen at least ten times. The chain combines TRBV4-1 with TRBJ2-1; maybe TRBD2 (6 bases). CDR1 is MGHRA, CDR2 YSYEKL, per germline. V gave up 3 bases and J gave up 5 bases, with 20 bases separating them. CDR3 length: 17 amino acids. The CDR3 nucleotides read TGCGCCAGCAGCCACCTGCCTGGGGGGATTGGGGACAATGAGCAGTTCTTC. This encodes CASSHLPGGIGDNEQFF.

The J gene is TRBJ1-3, the V gene TRBV4-1; D unclear. V lost 0 bases to trimming and J lost 0 bases, with 12 bases between them. Germline CDR1 is MGHRA and CDR2 is YSYEKL. The CDR3 spans 17 residues. The CDR3 region is CASSQDRSTSSGNTIYF. CDR3 nucleotides: TGCGCCAGCAGCCAAGATCGGTCCACGAGCTCTGGAAACACCATATATTTT.

This clonotype was detected only once. V gene TRBV27 combines with J gene TRBJ2-7; possibly TRBD2 for D (6 bases). Trimming removed 3 bases at V and 1 base at J, with 10 bases between. From germline, CDR1 is MNHEY and CDR2 SMNVEV (reference sequence). This CDR3 has 14 amino acids. CDR3 DNA: TGTGCCAGCAGTTTTCTGGAGGGATCCTACGAGCAGTACTTC. This encodes CASSFLEGSYEQYF.

This chain uses TRBV9 with TRBJ1-6; perhaps TRBD1 as D (6 bases). Germline V lookup: CDR1 SGDLS, CDR2 YYNGEE. Trimming left V 0 bases short and J 6 bases short, with 13 bases between. The CDR3 totals 16 residues. CDR3 sequence reads: CASSVAGGAGNSPLHF. CDR3 in DNA: TGTGCCAGCAGCGTAGCCGGGGGGGCAGGTAATTCACCCCTCCACTTT.

The rearrangement links TRBV12-3 or TRBV12-4 to TRBJ1-6, with 10 bases identical to TRBD1. V lost 7 bases to trimming and J lost 14 bases; unmatched junction nucleotides: 11. There are 14 residues in the CDR3. CDR3 sequence: CASKLTGGADSLHF. CDR3 sequence (DNA): TGTGCCAGCAAATTGACAGGGGGCGCGGATTCCCTCCACTTT.

This clonotype occurred once. With a much larger clone just one base away, this may be a read error. The chain uses TRBV25-1 and TRBJ1-2, with no clear D. The CDR3 spans 14 residues. Germline assignment: CDR1 MGHDK and CDR2 SYGVNS. The CDR3 loop reads CAGSEAGRVYGYTF. As DNA, the CDR3 is TGTGCCGGCAGTGAAGCGGGCAGAGTCTATGGCTACACCTTC.

About this clonotype itself: Relative to the germline gene, one junction end is altered; a read error may explain this. The chain joins TRBV28 to TRBJ1-5; D perhaps matches TRBD1 (5 bases). Germline V gene lookup returns CDR1 MDHEN and CDR2 SYDVKM. This CDR3 region has 11 residues. The CDR3 here is CAGSFDSTQHF. In DNA, the CDR3 is TGTGCCGGCAGTTTTGACAGTACCCAGCATTTT.

As to this clonotype: An end of the junction does not agree with germline; a read error may underlie this. This chain uses TRBV12-3 or TRBV12-4 with TRBJ2-3; maybe TRBD2 (5 bases). The CDR3 extends over 15 amino acids. The CDR3 nucleotides are TGTGCCCGCAGTCCGTGGGAGCTAGGACCAGATACGCGGTATTTT. Translation gives CARSPWELGPDTRYF.

This clonotype was found a few times. CDR3 sequence reads: CSVELGGVETQYF. The CDR3 nucleotides are TGCAGCGTTGAATTAGGGGGAGTAGAGACCCAGTACTTC. The J gene is TRBJ2-5, the V gene TRBV29-1, with D perhaps TRBD1 (6 bases). The V gene's germline CDR1 is SQVTM and CDR2 ANQGSEA. The CDR3 consists of 13 residues. Trimming removed 2 bases from V and 4 bases from J, with 11 bases in between.

V usage is TRBV7-2 and J usage is TRBJ1-1, with 7 bases aligning to TRBD1. The CDR3 runs to 11 residues. The germline V gene has CDR1 SGHTA and CDR2 FQGNSA. The DNA of the CDR3 is TGTGCAGGGGGCAGCAACACTGAAGCTTTCTTT. Amino acid sequence: CAGGSNTEAFF.

J is TRBJ1-2 and V is TRBV4-1; D is unresolved. V was shortened by 2 bases and J by 8 bases, with 15 bases between the two germline ends. There are 14 residues in the CDR3. The V gene's germline CDR1 is MGHRA and CDR2 YSYEKL. CDR3 DNA sequence: TGCGCCAGCAGCCAAATCCGCTCCTCGGAAGGCTACACCTTC. It codes for CASSQIRSSEGYTF.

The V gene is TRBV9, the J gene TRBJ2-1, with 7 bases that match TRBD1. J lost 1 base, V lost 3 bases, and 7 bases had no gene match. Germline CDR1 and CDR2: SGDLS and YYNGEE. This CDR3 is 16 amino acids long. As DNA, the CDR3 is TGTGCCAGCAGCGCCGGGACAGACGGATCCTACAATGAGCAGTTCTTC. It translates to CASSAGTDGSYNEQFF.

The rearrangement uses TRBV20-1 and TRBJ2-2; a weak D match, TRBD1 (6 bases). The CDR3 has 16 residues. Between the trimmed V and J ends, which lost 7 bases and 2 bases, there was a span of 20 bases. Germline V gives CDR1 DFQATT, CDR2 SNEGSKA (reference sequence). The CDR3 protein is CSVHDRTLANTGELFF. Written as DNA, the CDR3 is TGCAGTGTCCACGACAGGACCTTGGCAAACACCGGGGAGCTGTTTTTT.

Only a few counts were recorded for this clonotype. The chain links TRBV10-3 to TRBJ2-5, with D possibly being TRBD2 (5 bases). CDR1 is ENHRY and CDR2 is SYGVKD in the germline V gene. This CDR3 is 14 amino acids long. The V and J ends lost 3 bases and 2 bases respectively, with 10 bases between them. DNA of the CDR3: TGTGCCATCAGTGATTTGGGCGGGCAAGAGACCCAGTACTTC. This gives the protein CAISDLGGQETQYF.

The chain uses TRBV7-9 and TRBJ1-2; D gene uncertain. V was trimmed by 1 base and J by 2 bases, leaving 11 bases between them. The CDR3 has 15 residues. Germline assignment: CDR1 SEHNR and CDR2 FQNEAQ (reference sequence). The CDR3 loop reads CASSLGLRRNYGYTF. The CDR3 DNA is TGTGCCAGCAGCTTAGGGCTACGCCGGAACTATGGCTACACCTTC.

The rearrangement joins TRBV28 to TRBJ2-1; the match to TRBD2 covers 11 bases. CDR3 length: 17 residues. The ends lost 2 bases at V and 3 bases at J; junction bases unmatched: 6. Germline values: CDR1 MDHEN, CDR2 SYDVKM. The CDR3 here is CASSLEATSGSYNEQFF. Here the CDR3 DNA reads TGTGCCAGCAGTTTAGAGGCAACTAGCGGGAGCTACAATGAGCAGTTCTTC.

This chain connects TRBV24-1 to TRBJ2-3, with D perhaps matching TRBD1 or TRBD2 (6 bases each). The CDR3 is 13 amino acids. Trimming pared 6 bases from V and 7 bases from J, leaving 13 bases between. Germline-derived CDR1 and CDR2 are KGHDR and SFDVKD. The CDR3 loop is CATSPRGVNTQYF. DNA for the CDR3: TGTGCCACCAGTCCGAGGGGGGTAAATACGCAGTATTTT.

The gene calls are TRBV3-1 and TRBJ1-1; D unclear. Per germline, CDR1 LGHDT and CDR2 YNNKEL (reference sequence). V was shortened by 4 bases and J by 1 base, with 16 bases between the two germline ends. The CDR3 runs 16 residues. The CDR3 region is CASSRLYSWENTEAFF. For the CDR3, the DNA is TGTGCCAGCAGCCGGCTCTATAGTTGGGAGAACACTGAAGCTTTCTTT.

V gene TRBV7-9 combines with J gene TRBJ1-1; D perhaps matches TRBD1 (5 bases). V dropped 1 base and J dropped 11 bases, with 11 bases sitting between them. CDR3 length equals 12 residues. Germline loops: CDR1 SEHNR, CDR2 FQNEAQ (reference sequence). CDR3 nucleotides: TGTGCCAGCAGCTTAGGACGGGGCGACGCTTTCTTT. It codes for CASSLGRGDAFF.

CDR3 protein: CSARGGQTQYF. The CDR3 coding sequence is TGCAGTGCTAGAGGTGGACAGACCCAGTACTTC. The chain has TRBV20-1 and TRBJ2-7; D call uncertain. The DNA end lines up better with TRBJ2-5; the J call may be wrong. Germline V CDR1 and CDR2: DFQATT, SNEGSKA (reference sequence). This CDR3 is built from 11 residues.

The chain links TRBV12-3 or TRBV12-4 to TRBJ2-1; the D gene is possibly TRBD1 (6 bases). Near its end, the DNA agrees better with TRBJ2-7, so the J call may be wrong. The CDR3 covers 14 residues. The CDR3 region has the DNA TGTGCCAGCCGGACTGGGGGCTCCTACAATGAGCAGTACTTC. This sequence encodes CASRTGGSYNEQYF.

This clonotype occurred a few times. V is TRBV10-3 and J is TRBJ2-7; TRBD1 is a possible D gene (5 bases). V lost 8 bases and J 3 bases, leaving 14 bases between the germline ends. The germline CDR1 and CDR2 sequences are ENHRY and SYGVKD. This CDR3 region has 13 residues. The DNA for the CDR3 is TGTGCCATCTCGGGTCAGGGTGACTACGAGCAGTACTTC. Amino acid sequence: CAISGQGDYEQYF.

This clonotype was detected only a few times. This chain joins TRBV6-2 or TRBV6-3 and TRBJ2-1; D remains unclear. From germline, CDR1 is MNHEY and CDR2 SVGEGT. Trimming pared 6 bases from V and 0 bases from J, leaving 15 bases between. The CDR3 contains 16 residues. The CDR3 DNA is TGTGCCAGCAGAGCAATGCGAGCAAGCTCCTACAATGAGCAGTTCTTC. Amino acids: CASRAMRASSYNEQFF.

V usage is TRBV5-1 and J usage is TRBJ2-1; the D is unclear. The CDR3 runs to 15 residues. Germline CDR1 and CDR2: SGHRS and YFSETQ. With 1 base removed from V and 0 bases from J, the gap between germline ends came to 8 bases. CDR3 bases: TGCGCCAGCAGCTTGCCCGAAGGCTCCTACAATGAGCAGTTCTTC. Amino acids: CASSLPEGSYNEQFF.

This clonotype was recorded a few times. Written as DNA, the CDR3 is TGTGCCAGCAGTGTTTCGGGCCGTGTTAGCTCCCTCCACTTT. Translation gives CASSVSGRVSSLHF. The chain is built from TRBV27 and TRBJ1-6; no reliable D call. Trimming took 5 bases from V and 14 from J, leaving 19 bases between them. The CDR3 extends over 14 amino acids. Germline lookup yields CDR1 MNHEY and CDR2 SMNVEV (reference sequence).

The V gene is TRBV20-1, the J gene TRBJ2-3; D is possibly TRBD1 (5 bases). Germline V lookup: CDR1 DFQATT, CDR2 SNEGSKA (reference sequence). V was trimmed by 7 bases and J by 5 bases, leaving 13 bases between them. The CDR3 covers 12 residues. In DNA form, the CDR3 reads TGCAGTGAGAGACAGCACGGAGATACGCAGTATTTT. Its protein product is CSERQHGDTQYF.

The chain links TRBV9 to TRBJ2-1; D is undetermined. V lost 2 bases and J 9 bases, leaving 9 bases between the germline ends. The CDR3 loop spans 12 amino acids. Germline V gene data show CDR1 as SGDLS and CDR2 as YYNGEE. The CDR3: CASSVVAFEQFF. Written as DNA, the CDR3 is TGTGCCAGCAGCGTGGTGGCGTTTGAGCAGTTCTTC.

The V and J genes are TRBV4-3 and TRBJ2-3, with 9 positions matching TRBD2. The CDR3 contains 16 residues. CDR1 LGHNA and CDR2 YSLEER come from the germline V gene. After removal of 1 base from V and 1 base from J, the junction contained 3 bases not matched to a gene. Written as DNA, the CDR3 is TGCGCCAGCAGCCAAGGACTAGCGGTAGGCACAGATACGCAGTATTTT. Residues: CASSQGLAVGTDTQYF.

The chain is built from TRBV7-9 and TRBJ2-5; D may be TRBD2 (5 bases). V was cut by 7 bases and J by 1 base, with 19 bases left in between. Per germline, CDR1 SEHNR and CDR2 FQNEAQ (reference sequence). The CDR3 runs to 16 residues. The CDR3 here is CASNFPRTGSQETQYF. The CDR3 DNA sequence: TGTGCCAGCAACTTCCCCCGGACGGGAAGCCAAGAGACCCAGTACTTC.